The rows below give T cell receptor beta chains drawn from one sample of a study of early T cells in non-severe SARS-CoV-2 infection. TCRdb itself ran the 5' RACE reads through MiXCR, one entry per CDR3 protein. This table has 88,000 or so distinct CDR3 sequences, 15% appearing once. The sample taken for sequencing was whole blood. These receptors all come from an adult who was a healthcare worker with PCR-confirmed SARS-CoV-2 infection or an uninfected control (not recorded which). Both conserved end residues are part of each CDR3. D genes are given only for firm matches. Rows may omit the clone size; those that give it use once, few, many or a size class.

TRBV12-3/TRBV12-4	few	.	TRBJ1-5	TGTGCCAGCAGCCCAGGGGTTAAGCCCCAGCATTTT	CASSPGVKPQHF
TRBV3-1	.	.	TRBJ2-7	TGTGCCAGCAGCCAAGGAGGTAACCGACGCCAGTACTTC	CASSQGGNRRQYF
TRBV6-1	.	.	TRBJ2-5	TGTGCCAGCAACCCGACAGTGGGCGAGACCCAGTACTTC	CASNPTVGETQYF
TRBV12-3/TRBV12-4	many	.	TRBJ2-3	TGTGCCAGCAGACTGGGGGATTGGACGCAGTATTTT	CASRLGDWTQYF
TRBV5-1	few	.	TRBJ2-7	TGCGCCAGCAGCCATACACGAGCCTACGAGCAGTACTTC	CASSHTRAYEQYF
TRBV12-3/TRBV12-4	.	.	TRBJ1-1	TGTGCCAGCAGTTTCACGAACACTGAAGCTTTCTTT	CASSFTNTEAFF
TRBV5-1	few	.	TRBJ2-3	TGCGCCAGCAGCGGGGCGGGCCACACAGATACGCAGTATTTT	CASSGAGHTDTQYF
TRBV20-1	.	TRBD2	TRBJ2-5	TGCAGTGCTAGTTGGCCTAGCGGTCTCCAAGAGACCCAGTACTTC	CSASWPSGLQETQYF
TRBV9	many	.	TRBJ2-2	TGTGCCAGCAGCGTGAACACCGGGGAGCTGTTTTTT	CASSVNTGELFF
TRBV5-5	many	.	TRBJ2-6	TGTGCCAGCAGCCGGAGTACTGGGGCCAACGTCCTGACTTTC	CASSRSTGANVLTF
TRBV4-1	many	.	TRBJ2-7	TGCGCCAGCAGCCCAGCCACCCCAGGGGACTACGAGCAGTACTTC	CASSPATPGDYEQYF
TRBV11-2	.	.	TRBJ2-2	TGTGCCAGCAGCTTCGTACGACTCGGGGAGCTGTTTTTT	CASSFVRLGELFF
TRBV2	few	.	TRBJ1-4	TGTGCCAGCAGTATCCAGGAAAGGGAAAAACTGTTTTTT	CASSIQEREKLFF
TRBV5-4	few	.	TRBJ2-3	TGTGCCAGCAGCTTGGAGGGCCCTAGCACAGATACGCAGTATTTT	CASSLEGPSTDTQYF
TRBV6-2/TRBV6-3	.	TRBD1	TRBJ2-4	TGTGCCAGCAAACCGGGACAGTTTCCCTTGGACATTCAGTACTTC	CASKPGQFPLDIQYF
TRBV29-1	many	TRBD2	TRBJ2-3	TGCAGCGTTGCAAGGGCGTTGACTAGCGGGAGTTTGAGAAGCACAGATACGCAGTATTTT	CSVARALTSGSLRSTDTQYF
TRBV2	.	TRBD1	TRBJ2-5	TGTGCCAGCAGCCACTCACAGGGGAAGAGAGAGACCCAGTACTTC	CASSHSQGKRETQYF
TRBV4-2	.	.	TRBJ2-5	TGTGCCAGCAGCCAATCTAGTTTCAAAGAGACCCAGTACTTC	CASSQSSFKETQYF
TRBV10-2	.	.	TRBJ2-3	TGCGCCAGCAGGGAAGCGGCAAGCACAGATACGCAGTATTTT	CASREAASTDTQYF
TRBV29-1	.	TRBD2	TRBJ2-1	TGCAGCTTGAGGTCGGGACTAGCTGAATACGCGGCCTACAATGAGCAGTTCTTC	CSLRSGLAEYAAYNEQFF
TRBV27	.	.	TRBJ2-3	TGTGCCAGCAGCCCCCTTCATGCTAGCACAGATACGCAGTATTTT	CASSPLHASTDTQYF
TRBV12-3/TRBV12-4	many	.	TRBJ1-5	TGTGCCACCGCGGGAGCAGGGACTCAGCCCCAGCATTTT	CATAGAGTQPQHF